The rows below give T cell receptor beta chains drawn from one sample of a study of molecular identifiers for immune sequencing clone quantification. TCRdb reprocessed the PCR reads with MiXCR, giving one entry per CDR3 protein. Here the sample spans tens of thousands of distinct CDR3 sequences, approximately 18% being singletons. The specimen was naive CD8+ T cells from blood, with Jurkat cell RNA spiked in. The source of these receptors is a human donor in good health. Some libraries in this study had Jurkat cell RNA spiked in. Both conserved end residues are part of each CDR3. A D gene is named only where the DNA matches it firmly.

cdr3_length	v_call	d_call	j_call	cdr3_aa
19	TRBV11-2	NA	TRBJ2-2	CASSGGELGQGSSTGELFF
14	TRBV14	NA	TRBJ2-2	CASSQFLSTGELFF
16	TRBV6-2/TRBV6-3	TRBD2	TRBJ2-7	CASSPGLAERIYEQYF
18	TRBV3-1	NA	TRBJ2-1	CASSQAPLRVSPMDEQFF
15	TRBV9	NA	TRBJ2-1	CASSGEGLTYNEQFF
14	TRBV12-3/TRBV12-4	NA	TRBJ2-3	CASSLGGGSDTQYF
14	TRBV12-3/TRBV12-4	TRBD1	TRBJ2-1	CASSLGTGYNEQFF
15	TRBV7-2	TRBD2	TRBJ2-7	CASSKGLALTYEQYF
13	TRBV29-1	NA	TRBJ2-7	CSFEDPGGDEQYF
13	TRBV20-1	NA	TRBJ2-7	CSARARVAYEQYF
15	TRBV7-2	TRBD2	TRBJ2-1	CASSLVSSGVNEQFF
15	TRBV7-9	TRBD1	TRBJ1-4	CASSTTGTGETKLFF
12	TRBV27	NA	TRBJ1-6	CASSLGGLPLHF
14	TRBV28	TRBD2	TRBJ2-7	CASSLYGGSYEQYF
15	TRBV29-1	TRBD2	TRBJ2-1	CSVDPGLAGVNEQFF
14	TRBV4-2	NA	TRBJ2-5	CASSQDPGSETQYF
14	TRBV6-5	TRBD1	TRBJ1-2	CASSGTGGFYGYTF
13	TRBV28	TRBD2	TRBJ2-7	CASSWGGTYEQYF
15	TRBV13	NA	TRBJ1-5	CASSFGPAMNQPQHF
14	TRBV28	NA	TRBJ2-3	CASSFGPGTDTQYF
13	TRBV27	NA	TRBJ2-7	CASSDGSVYEQYF
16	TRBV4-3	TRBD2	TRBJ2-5	CASSQDRGRAFETQYF
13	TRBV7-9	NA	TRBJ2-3	CASSPRTADTQYF
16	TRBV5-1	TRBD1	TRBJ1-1	CASIPPGGHSNTEAFF
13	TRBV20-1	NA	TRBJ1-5	CSARTGLGQPQHF
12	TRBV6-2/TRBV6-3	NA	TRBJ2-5	CASSYNFVTQYF
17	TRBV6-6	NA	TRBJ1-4	CASSYLTAGFTNEKLFF
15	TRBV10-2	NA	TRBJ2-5	CASSDYGTRKMGQYF
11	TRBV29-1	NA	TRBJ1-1	CSVAGGAQPFF
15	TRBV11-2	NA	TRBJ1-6	CASSLGWGALSPLHF
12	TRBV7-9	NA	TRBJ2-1	CASSNDSPEQFF
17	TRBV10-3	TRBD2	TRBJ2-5	CAISATSGSSSPGTQYF
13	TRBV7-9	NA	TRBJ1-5	CASSPGSNQPQHF
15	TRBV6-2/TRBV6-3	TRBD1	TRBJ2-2	CASTDYTGVGGELFF
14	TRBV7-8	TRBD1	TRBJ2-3	CAVDVQGATDTQYF
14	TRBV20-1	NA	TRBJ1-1	CSALPTTGSARAFF
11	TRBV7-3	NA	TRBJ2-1	CASSEGPMQFF
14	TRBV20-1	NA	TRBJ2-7	CNARDSEELYEQYF
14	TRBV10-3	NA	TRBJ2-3	CAISESDSPDTQYF
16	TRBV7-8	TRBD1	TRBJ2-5	CASSLSSGTGLETQYF